This passage covers 32 T cell receptor beta chains from one sample sequenced in a study of graft-versus-host responses after intestinal transplantation listed by TCRdb under 2021. Libraries were built with the immunoSEQ multiplex PCR assay. Imported from immuneACCESS, the table was reduced by TCRdb to in-frame sequences with V and J called. These copies leave out some clones; in studies compared against another copy, an unresolved V gene accounts for under half, and the cause of the remainder is not known. In this sample the table shows about 15,000 clones, 60% to 80% of which occur a single time. Of the sample, around 7.4% is held by the ten largest clones. To isolate intraepithelial and lamina propria lymphocytes from graft specimens, dithiothreitol, EDTA incubations and collagenase D digestion were used. Sequenced here: ileum tissue, sampled approximately 480 days after intestinal transplant. Source of these receptors: a human patient who received an intestinal transplant, so some T cells may come from the graft donor.

This clone was counted only a few times. Other DNA sequences of this sample code for an identical CDR3. The CDR3 is CASSDGTNTEAFF. Here the CDR3 DNA reads TGTGCCAGCAGTGATGGGACAAACACTGAAGCTTTCTTT. V gene TRBV2 combines with J gene TRBJ1-1, with a possible D match to TRBD1 (6 bases). The CDR3 has 13 residues. Per germline, CDR1 SNHLY and CDR2 FYNNEI. The V and J ends lost 3 bases and 2 bases respectively, with 7 bases between them.

This chain connects TRBV7-3 to TRBJ1-1, with TRBD1 matching 9 bases. V gave up 6 bases and J gave up 5 bases; unmatched junction bases: 4. In germline, CDR1 is SGHTA, CDR2 FQGTGA. The CDR3 has 13 amino acids. The DNA of the CDR3 is TGTGCCAGCAGTCGACAGGGGGGGACTGAAGCTTTCTTT. Protein: CASSRQGGTEAFF.

This clone was observed a single time. CDR3 bases: TGTGCCAGCTCACTTACCGGGACAGGGGTCAACGAGCAGTACTTC. Its translation: CASSLTGTGVNEQYF. J is TRBJ2-7 and V is TRBV18; TRBD1 aligns across 10 bases. V lost 4 bases, J lost 5 bases, and 8 bases stayed unmatched. Per germline, CDR1 KGHSH and CDR2 LQKENI. The CDR3 spans 15 residues.

The gene calls are TRBV5-1 and TRBJ2-5; D might be TRBD2 (7 bases). The germline gives CDR1 SGHRS, CDR2 YFSETQ. The CDR3 spans 14 residues. Trimming took off 5 bases at V and 4 bases at J, with 15 bases between the two ends. In DNA form, the CDR3 reads TGCGCCAGCAGAATACAGGGAGGGGGAGAGACCCAGTACTTC. The encoded protein is CASRIQGGGETQYF.

This clone has only a few counts. The rearrangement links TRBV27 to TRBJ2-7; D uncertain. CDR3 length: 15 amino acids. V was shortened by 0 bases and J by 4 bases, with 13 bases between the two germline ends. Per the germline V gene, CDR1 is MNHEY and CDR2 is SMNVEV (reference sequence). The CDR3, as DNA: TGTGCCAGCAGTTTATCGTTTTCGCCTCTTTACGAGCAGTACTTC. It yields the protein CASSLSFSPLYEQYF.

V usage is TRBV28 and J usage is TRBJ2-7; the D gene is possibly TRBD2 (5 bases). Trimming stripped 5 bases from V and 6 bases from J, with 17 bases between. This CDR3 is built from 14 residues. CDR1 is MDHEN and CDR2 is SYDVKM in the germline V gene. The CDR3 sequence is CASSQLVGPSEQYF. In nucleotides, the CDR3 is TGTGCCAGCAGTCAACTAGTAGGTCCCTCCGAGCAGTACTTC.

The V gene is TRBV6-1, the J gene TRBJ1-1, with 8 bases lining up with TRBD1. Germline V lookup: CDR1 MNHNS, CDR2 SASEGT. CDR3 length: 15 amino acids. Trimming removed 5 bases from V and 3 bases from J; junction bases left unmatched: 8. The CDR3 DNA is TGTGCCAGCAGTCCTCAGGGGGCGCGAGACACTGAAGCTTTCTTT. Amino acids: CASSPQGARDTEAFF.

In its sample, this clone was seen a few times. The V gene is TRBV29-1, the J gene TRBJ1-4, with D possibly being TRBD1 (6 bases). CDR1 SQVTM and CDR2 ANQGSEA come from the germline V gene. V lost 5 bases, J lost 13 bases, and 17 bases lay in between. This CDR3 has 12 residues. This CDR3 reads CSVPSGGAGLFF. CDR3 nucleotides: TGCAGCGTTCCCTCCGGGGGGGCTGGACTGTTTTTT. Using reference TRBV29-1 and TRBJ1-4 for the parts outside the CDR3, the full variable domain is SAVISQKPSRDICQRGTSLTIQCQVDSQVTMMFWYRQQPGQSLTLIATANQGSEATYESGFVIDKFPISRPNLTFSTLTVSNMSPEDSSIYLCSVPSGGAGLFFGSGTQLSVL.

The V call is TRBV19, the J call TRBJ2-5; 7 positions agree with TRBD1. The V and J ends lost 5 bases and 3 bases, in that order; junction bases with no gene match: 9. Germline-derived CDR1 and CDR2 are LNHDA and SQIVND (reference sequence). CDR3 length: 15 amino acids. Written as DNA, the CDR3 is TGTGCCAGTAGTCCTTACGGGCAGGGGGAAGAGACCCAGTACTTC. Encoded protein: CASSPYGQGEETQYF.

This clone showed up just once. The chain links TRBV12-5 to TRBJ2-7; the match to TRBD1 covers 7 bases. The J segment lost 1 base and the V segment lost 6 bases, leaving 6 bases of the junction unmatched. The CDR3 spans 14 residues. Germline V gene sequence: CDR1 LGHNT, CDR2 FRNRAP. The DNA for the CDR3 is TGTGCTAGTGGCAATACCAGGGGGTCCTACGAGCAGTACTTC. Protein sequence: CASGNTRGSYEQYF.

The genes are TRBV4-3 and TRBJ2-7; 7 bases align to TRBD2. CDR1 is LGHNA, CDR2 YSLEER, per germline. V shed 0 bases, J shed 3 bases, and the junction held 5 bases outside the gene matches. The CDR3 runs 15 residues. CDR3 sequence reads: CASSQESRGDYEQYF. As DNA, the CDR3 is TGCGCCAGCAGCCAAGAGAGTCGGGGGGACTACGAGCAGTACTTC.

V usage is TRBV7-9 and J usage is TRBJ1-3; perhaps TRBD1 as D (5 bases). The V gene's germline CDR1 is SEHNR and CDR2 FQNEAQ (reference sequence). The CDR3 consists of 14 residues. V was pared by 5 bases and J by 3 bases, with 11 bases between. The CDR3 DNA follows: TGTGCCAGCAGCCCGGGGGACCGTGGAAACACCATATATTTT. This encodes CASSPGDRGNTIYF. Together with reference TRBV7-9 and TRBJ1-3, the CDR3 gives the full variable domain: DTGVSQNPRHKITKRGQNVTFRCDPISEHNRLYWYRQTLGQGPEFLTYFQNEAQLEKSRLLSDRFSAERPKGSFSTLEIQRTEQGDSAMYLCASSPGDRGNTIYFGEGSWLTVV.

The V and J genes are TRBV6-5 and TRBJ1-5, with D unclear. Germline V gives CDR1 MNHEY, CDR2 SVGAGI. V lost 6 bases, J lost 4 bases, and 4 bases lay in between. The CDR3 is made up of 11 amino acids. In nucleotides, the CDR3 is TGTGCCAGCAGCAGTAATCAGCCCCAGCATTTT. This codes for CASSSNQPQHF.

The chain is built from TRBV11-1 and TRBJ1-2; D ambiguous. V gave up 5 bases and J gave up 2 bases, with 9 bases separating them. The CDR3 extends over 13 amino acids. CDR1 is SGHAT and CDR2 is FQDESV in the germline V gene (reference sequence). The CDR3 loop is CASSPGGNYGYTF. The CDR3 coding sequence is TGTGCCAGCAGCCCTGGTGGGAACTATGGCTACACCTTC.

The chain couples TRBV11-2 to TRBJ2-1; 13 bases fit TRBD2. The trim removed 8 bases at V and 8 bases at J, leaving 18 bases unmatched. Germline assignment: CDR1 SGHAT and CDR2 FQNNGV. There are 18 residues in the CDR3. The CDR3 DNA is TGTGCCAGCGTCGGGACTAGCGGGACCAAGGAACTCCCGCATGAGCAGTTCTTC. It translates to CASVGTSGTKELPHEQFF.

V gene TRBV6-1 combines with J gene TRBJ1-3; D unclear. The germline V and J ends were trimmed by 5 bases and 0 bases, with 5 bases remaining between them. Looked up from germline, CDR1 is MNHNS and CDR2 is SASEGT. The CDR3 spans 13 residues. The CDR3 nucleotides read TGTGCCAGCAGTACAGACTCTGGAAACACCATATATTTT. Translation: CASSTDSGNTIYF.

The chain has TRBV27 and TRBJ2-1, with 8 bases aligning to TRBD2. Germline V gene data show CDR1 as MNHEY and CDR2 as SMNVEV (reference sequence). Trimming took 4 bases from V and 4 from J; bases not matched to a gene: 3. The CDR3 length is 14 residues. The CDR3 protein is CASSWGLVYNEQFF. The CDR3 region has the DNA TGTGCCAGCAGTTGGGGACTAGTGTACAATGAGCAGTTCTTC.

The V gene is TRBV2, the J gene TRBJ1-2, with 8 bases identical to TRBD1. Unmatched junction bases numbered 5, after V lost 5 bases and J lost 6 bases. This CDR3 comprises 13 residues. Looked up from germline, CDR1 is SNHLY and CDR2 is FYNNEI. This CDR3 is CASSRGQGHGYTF. CDR3 nucleotide sequence: TGTGCCAGCAGTAGAGGACAGGGCCATGGCTACACCTTC.

The rearrangement links TRBV19 to TRBJ2-5; 9 bases agree with TRBD2. The J call could be wrong; TRBJ2-7 is a better fit for the DNA end. Germline V CDR1 and CDR2: LNHDA, SQIVND (reference sequence). There are 19 residues in the CDR3. DNA for the CDR3: TGTGCCAGTAAAACGGACACGGGACTAGCAGCCGCCCAAGTCTACGAGCAGTACTTC. Protein sequence: CASKTDTGLAAAQVYEQYF.

V usage is TRBV5-1 and J usage is TRBJ2-3; perhaps TRBD1 as D (6 bases). The CDR3 covers 16 residues. Germline V gene lookup returns CDR1 SGHRS and CDR2 YFSETQ. The ends were cut back, 0 bases at V and 2 bases at J, with 13 bases in the middle. CDR3 protein: CASSLEDRIYTDTQYF. The CDR3 nucleotides read TGCGCCAGCAGCTTGGAGGACAGAATTTACACAGATACGCAGTATTTT.

The chain combines TRBV5-1 with TRBJ2-5; 12 bases align to TRBD2. The CDR3 contains 15 residues. In germline, CDR1 is SGHRS, CDR2 YFSETQ. The trim removed 4 bases at V and 1 base at J, leaving 2 bases unmatched. The CDR3 coding sequence is TGCGCCAGCAGCACTAGCGGGGGGACCCAAGAGACCCAGTACTTC. This sequence encodes CASSTSGGTQETQYF.

This chain connects TRBV9 to TRBJ2-2; TRBD1 aligns across 10 bases. Per germline, CDR1 SGDLS and CDR2 YYNGEE. The CDR3 length is 16 residues. Losses at the gene ends were 0 bases for V and 7 bases for J; bases not matched to a gene: 6. CDR3 sequence reads: CASSVGDRGQGGELFF. CDR3 nucleotide sequence: TGTGCCAGCAGCGTAGGTGACAGGGGGCAGGGCGGGGAGCTGTTTTTT.

The chain employs TRBV18 and TRBJ1-5, with a possible D match to TRBD1 (6 bases). Germline V gives CDR1 KGHSH, CDR2 LQKENI. V lost 3 bases, J lost 3 bases, and 12 bases lay in between. This CDR3 has 15 residues. The chain's CDR3 is CASSPTGIPNQPQHF. The CDR3 DNA is TGTGCCAGCTCACCTACAGGGATCCCCAATCAGCCCCAGCATTTT. Full variable domain (remainder filled in from reference TRBV18 and TRBJ1-5): NAGVMQNPRHLVRRRGQEARLRCSPMKGHSHVYWYRQLPEEGLKFMVYLQKENIIDESGMPKERFSAEFPKEGPSILRIQQVVRGDSAAYFCASSPTGIPNQPQHFGDGTRLSIL.

This rearrangement joins TRBV7-6 to TRBJ1-6; a weak D match, TRBD1 (6 bases). CDR3 length: 16 amino acids. In germline, CDR1 is SGHVS, CDR2 FNYEAQ. With 6 bases removed from V and 0 bases from J, the gap between germline ends came to 12 bases. The CDR3 protein is CASSPQGSSYNSPLHF. In DNA, the CDR3 is TGTGCCAGCAGTCCACAGGGCAGCTCCTATAATTCACCCCTCCACTTT.

The V call is TRBV10-3, the J call TRBJ2-1; TRBD2 agrees at 8 bases. CDR3 size: 16 residues. Trimming at V came to 0 bases and at J to 9 bases, leaving 10 bases not matched to a gene. From germline, CDR1 is ENHRY and CDR2 SYGVKD. The CDR3 sequence: CAISESGTRRRGEQFF. In DNA, the CDR3 is TGTGCCATCAGTGAGTCGGGGACTAGGCGGAGGGGTGAGCAGTTCTTC.

The chain is built from TRBV7-9 and TRBJ2-3; D call uncertain. V was pared by 1 base and J by 1 base, with 9 bases between. Germline V gene lookup returns CDR1 SEHNR and CDR2 FQNEAQ (reference sequence). The CDR3 extends over 15 amino acids. CDR3 in amino acids: CASSLVLQGTDTQYF. Here the CDR3 DNA reads TGTGCCAGCAGCTTAGTCTTGCAGGGCACAGATACGCAGTATTTT.

This clone was recorded a few times. V and J are TRBV9 and TRBJ2-3, with 11 positions matching TRBD2. Trimming at V came to 3 bases and at J to 3 bases, leaving 6 bases not matched to a gene. The CDR3 spans 16 residues. Germline-derived CDR1 and CDR2 are SGDLS and YYNGEE. CDR3 sequence: CASSAIAGGRTDTQYF. CDR3 in DNA: TGTGCCAGCAGCGCGATAGCGGGGGGGAGAACAGATACGCAGTATTTT.

This clone has just a few counts. The rearrangement uses TRBV18 and TRBJ2-2; 9 bases fit TRBD1. The germline V gene encodes CDR1 KGHSH and CDR2 LQKENI. V lost 4 bases, J lost 3 bases, and 9 bases stayed unmatched. The CDR3 loop spans 17 amino acids. The CDR3 loop is CASSLSTGGLDTGELFF. DNA of the CDR3: TGTGCCAGCTCACTGTCCACAGGGGGCTTGGACACCGGGGAGCTGTTTTTT.

V gene TRBV11-2 combines with J gene TRBJ2-7; TRBD1 agrees at 8 bases. The junction had 11 bases not matched to a gene; V was cut back by 1 base and J by 0 bases. The CDR3 runs 18 residues. Germline V CDR1 and CDR2: SGHAT, FQNNGV. The chain's CDR3 is CASSLVGTGDQFSYEQYF. Here the CDR3 DNA reads TGTGCCAGCAGCTTAGTCGGGACAGGAGACCAATTCTCCTACGAGCAGTACTTC.

The chain uses TRBV9 and TRBJ1-1, with a weak D call TRBD1 (6 bases). The CDR3 loop spans 14 amino acids. V gave up 0 bases and J gave up 11 bases, with 17 bases separating them. Germline V gene sequence: CDR1 SGDLS, CDR2 YYNGEE. In DNA form, the CDR3 reads TGTGCCAGCAGCGTAGCCCTGCTAGGGGGTGAGGCTTTCTTT. This sequence encodes CASSVALLGGEAFF.

The V call is TRBV5-5, the J call TRBJ1-2; D call uncertain. Deletions cut 4 bases from V and 3 bases from J, with 7 bases between. This CDR3 is 12 amino acids long. The V gene's germline CDR1 is SGHKS and CDR2 YYEKEE (reference sequence). DNA for the CDR3: TGTGCCAGCAGCCCCAGGTACTATGGCTACACCTTC. It translates to CASSPRYYGYTF. The whole variable domain, remainder taken from reference TRBV5-5 and TRBJ1-2, is DAGVTQSPTHLIKTRGQQVTLRCSPISGHKSVSWYQQVLGQGPQFIFQYYEKEERGRGNFPDRFSARQFPNYSSELNVNALLLGDSALYLCASSPRYYGYTFGSGTRLTVV.

This clone showed up just once. V and J are TRBV2 and TRBJ2-5; weak D call: TRBD1 (5 bases). The J call may be mistaken, given a closer DNA end match to TRBJ2-7. The CDR3 spans 12 residues. Germline CDR1 and CDR2: SNHLY and FYNNEI. The DNA of the CDR3 is TGTGCCAGCAGACAGGACGCCCACGAGCAGTACTTC. It is translated as CASRQDAHEQYF.